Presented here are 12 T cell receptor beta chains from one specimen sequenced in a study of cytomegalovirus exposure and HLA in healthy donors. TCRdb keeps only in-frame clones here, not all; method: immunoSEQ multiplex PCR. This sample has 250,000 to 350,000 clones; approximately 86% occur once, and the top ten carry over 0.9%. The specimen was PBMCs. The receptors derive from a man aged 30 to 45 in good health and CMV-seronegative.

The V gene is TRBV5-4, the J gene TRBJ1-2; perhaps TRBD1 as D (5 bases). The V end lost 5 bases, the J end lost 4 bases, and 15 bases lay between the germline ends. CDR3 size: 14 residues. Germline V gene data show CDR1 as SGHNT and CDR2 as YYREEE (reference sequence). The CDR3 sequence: CASRPPGQGYGYTF. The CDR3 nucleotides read TGTGCCAGCAGACCCCCCGGGCAGGGCTATGGCTACACCTTC.

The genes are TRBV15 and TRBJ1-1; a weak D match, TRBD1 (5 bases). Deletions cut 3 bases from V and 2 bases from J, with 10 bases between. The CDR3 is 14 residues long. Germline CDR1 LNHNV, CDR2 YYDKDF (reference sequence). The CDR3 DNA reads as TGTGCCACCAGCAGCAAAAGGGGAAACACTGAAGCTTTCTTT. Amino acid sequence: CATSSKRGNTEAFF.

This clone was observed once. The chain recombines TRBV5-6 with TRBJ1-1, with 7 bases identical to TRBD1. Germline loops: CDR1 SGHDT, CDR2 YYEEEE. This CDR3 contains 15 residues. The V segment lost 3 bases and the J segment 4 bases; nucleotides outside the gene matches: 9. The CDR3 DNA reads TGTGCCAGCAGCTCTCTACAGGGGACTTTCACTGAAGCTTTCTTT. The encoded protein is CASSSLQGTFTEAFF.

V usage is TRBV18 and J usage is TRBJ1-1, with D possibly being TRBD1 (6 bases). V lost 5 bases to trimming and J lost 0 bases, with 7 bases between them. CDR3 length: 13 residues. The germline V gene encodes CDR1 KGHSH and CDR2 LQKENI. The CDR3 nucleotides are TGTGCCAGCTCAGGGGACATGAACACTGAAGCTTTCTTT. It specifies CASSGDMNTEAFF.

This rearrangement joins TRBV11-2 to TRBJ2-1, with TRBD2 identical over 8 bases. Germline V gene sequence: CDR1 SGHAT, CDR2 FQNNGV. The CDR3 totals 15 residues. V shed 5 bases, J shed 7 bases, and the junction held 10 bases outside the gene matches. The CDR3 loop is CASSTWTSRGNEQFF. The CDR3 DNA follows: TGTGCCAGCAGCACCTGGACTAGCCGTGGGAATGAGCAGTTCTTC.

CDR3 nucleotide sequence: TGTGCCAGCAGCGTAGACGGTAAAGGACTTGAAGCTTTCTTT. Protein product: CASSVDGKGLEAFF. This chain uses TRBV9 with TRBJ1-1; no clear D gene. Trimming took off 0 bases at V and 7 bases at J, with 13 bases between the two ends. The CDR3 length is 14 residues. The germline CDR1 and CDR2 sequences are SGDLS and YYNGEE.

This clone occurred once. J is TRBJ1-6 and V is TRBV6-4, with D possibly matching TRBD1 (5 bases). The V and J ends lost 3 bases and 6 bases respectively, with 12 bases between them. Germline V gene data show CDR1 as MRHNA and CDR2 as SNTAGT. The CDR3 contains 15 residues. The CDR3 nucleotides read TGTGCCAGCAGTGATTCCGGGGGTTCTAATTCACCCCTCCACTTT. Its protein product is CASSDSGGSNSPLHF.

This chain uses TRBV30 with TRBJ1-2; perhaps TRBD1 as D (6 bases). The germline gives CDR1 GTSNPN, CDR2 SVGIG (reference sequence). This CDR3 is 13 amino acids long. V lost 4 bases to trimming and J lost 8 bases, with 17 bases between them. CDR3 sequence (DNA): TGTGCCTGGAACCAAGCAGGGGTCGGGGGCTACACCTTC. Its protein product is CAWNQAGVGGYTF.

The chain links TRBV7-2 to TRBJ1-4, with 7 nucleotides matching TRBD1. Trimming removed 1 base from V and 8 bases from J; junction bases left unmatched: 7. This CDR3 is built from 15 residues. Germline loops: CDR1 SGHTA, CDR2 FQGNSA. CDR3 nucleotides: TGTGCCAGCAGCTTAGGTGACCCCAGGGGGGAAAAACTGTTTTTT. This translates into CASSLGDPRGEKLFF.

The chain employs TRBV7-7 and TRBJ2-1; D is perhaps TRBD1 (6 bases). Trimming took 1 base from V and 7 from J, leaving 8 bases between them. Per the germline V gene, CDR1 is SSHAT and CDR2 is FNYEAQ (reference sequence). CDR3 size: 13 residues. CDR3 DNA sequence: TGTGCCAGCAGCTTAGAGAGGGGGAATGAGCAGTTCTTC. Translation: CASSLERGNEQFF. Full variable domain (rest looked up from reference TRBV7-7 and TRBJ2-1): GAGVSQSPRYKVTKRGQDVTLRCDPISSHATLYWYQQALGQGPEFLTYFNYEAQPDKSGLPSDRFSAERPEGSISTLTIQRTEQRDSAMYRCASSLERGNEQFFGPGTRLTVL.

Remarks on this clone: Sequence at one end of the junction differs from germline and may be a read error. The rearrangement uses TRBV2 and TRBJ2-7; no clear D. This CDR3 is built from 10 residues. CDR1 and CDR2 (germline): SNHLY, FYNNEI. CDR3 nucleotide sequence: TGTGCCAGCAATCCGAAGCCCATTAGCTTC. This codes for CASNPKPISF.

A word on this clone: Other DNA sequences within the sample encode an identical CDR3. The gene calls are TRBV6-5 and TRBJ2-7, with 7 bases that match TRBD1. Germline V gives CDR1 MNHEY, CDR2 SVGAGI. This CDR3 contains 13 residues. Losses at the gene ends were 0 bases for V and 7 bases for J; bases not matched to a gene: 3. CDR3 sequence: CASSYSRQGEQYF. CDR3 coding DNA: TGTGCCAGCAGTTACTCGAGACAGGGAGAGCAGTACTTC.